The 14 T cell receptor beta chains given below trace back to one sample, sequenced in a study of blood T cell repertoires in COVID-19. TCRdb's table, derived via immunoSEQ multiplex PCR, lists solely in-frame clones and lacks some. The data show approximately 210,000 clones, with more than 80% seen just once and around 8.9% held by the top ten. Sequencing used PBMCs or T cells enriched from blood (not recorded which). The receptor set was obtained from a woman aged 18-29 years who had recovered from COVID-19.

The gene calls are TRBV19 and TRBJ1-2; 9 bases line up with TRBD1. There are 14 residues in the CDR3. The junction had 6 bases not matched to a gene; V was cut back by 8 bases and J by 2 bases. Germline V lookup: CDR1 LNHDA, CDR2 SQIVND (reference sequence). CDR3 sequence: CASRGQGSNYGYTF. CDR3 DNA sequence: TGTGCCAGTCGGGGACAGGGATCGAACTATGGCTACACCTTC. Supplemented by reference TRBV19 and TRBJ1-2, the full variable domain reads DGGITQSPKYLFRKEGQNVTLSCEQNLNHDAMYWYRQDPGQGLRLIYYSQIVNDFQKGDIAEGYSVSREKKESFPLTVTSAQKNPTAFYLCASRGQGSNYGYTFGSGTRLTVV.

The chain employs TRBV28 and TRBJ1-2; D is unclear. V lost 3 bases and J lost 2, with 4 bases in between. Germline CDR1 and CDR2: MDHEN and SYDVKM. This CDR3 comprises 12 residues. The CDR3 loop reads CASSLGNYGYTF. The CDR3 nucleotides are TGTGCCAGCAGTTTGGGCAACTATGGCTACACCTTC.

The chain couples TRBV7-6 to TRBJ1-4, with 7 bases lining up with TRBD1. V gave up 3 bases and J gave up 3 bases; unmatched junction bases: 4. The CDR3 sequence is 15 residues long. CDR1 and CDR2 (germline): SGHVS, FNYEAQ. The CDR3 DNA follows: TGTGCCAGCAGCTTTCAGGGGGTGGCTAATGAAAAACTGTTTTTT. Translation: CASSFQGVANEKLFF.

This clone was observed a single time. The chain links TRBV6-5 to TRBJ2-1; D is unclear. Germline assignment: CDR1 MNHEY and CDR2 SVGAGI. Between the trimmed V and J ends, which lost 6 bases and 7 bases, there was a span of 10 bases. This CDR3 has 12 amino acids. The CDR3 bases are TGTGCCAGCAGCGCCCAGATGAATGAGCAGTTCTTC. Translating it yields CASSAQMNEQFF.

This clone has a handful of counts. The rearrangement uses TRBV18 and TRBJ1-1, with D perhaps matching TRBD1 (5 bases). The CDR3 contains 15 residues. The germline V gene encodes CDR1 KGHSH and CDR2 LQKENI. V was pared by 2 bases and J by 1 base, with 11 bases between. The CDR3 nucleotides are TGTGCCAGCTCACCAGTTCAGGGTGGGAACACTGAAGCTTTCTTT. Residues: CASSPVQGGNTEAFF.

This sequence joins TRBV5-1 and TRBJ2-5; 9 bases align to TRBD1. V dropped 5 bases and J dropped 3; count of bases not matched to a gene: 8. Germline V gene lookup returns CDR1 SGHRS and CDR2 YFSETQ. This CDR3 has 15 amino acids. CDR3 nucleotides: TGCGCCAGCAGAAAGACAGGGGGTTTAGAAGAGACCCAGTACTTC. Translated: CASRKTGGLEETQYF.

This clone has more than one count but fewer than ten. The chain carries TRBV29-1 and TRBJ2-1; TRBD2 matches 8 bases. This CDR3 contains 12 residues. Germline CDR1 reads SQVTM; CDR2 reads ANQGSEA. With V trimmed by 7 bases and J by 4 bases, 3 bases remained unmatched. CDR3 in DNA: TGCAGCGGTAGCGGGGTGTACAATGAGCAGTTCTTC. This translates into CSGSGVYNEQFF.

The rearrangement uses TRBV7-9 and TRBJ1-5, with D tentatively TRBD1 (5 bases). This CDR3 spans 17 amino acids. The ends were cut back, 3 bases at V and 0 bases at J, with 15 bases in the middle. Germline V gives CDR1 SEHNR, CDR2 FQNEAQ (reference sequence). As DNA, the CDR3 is TGTGCCAGCAGCTTGTTTGACAGCTCCTATAGCAATCAGCCCCAGCATTTT. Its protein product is CASSLFDSSYSNQPQHF. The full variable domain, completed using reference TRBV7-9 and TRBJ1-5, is DTGVSQNPRHKITKRGQNVTFRCDPISEHNRLYWYRQTLGQGPEFLTYFQNEAQLEKSRLLSDRFSAERPKGSFSTLEIQRTEQGDSAMYLCASSLFDSSYSNQPQHFGDGTRLSIL.

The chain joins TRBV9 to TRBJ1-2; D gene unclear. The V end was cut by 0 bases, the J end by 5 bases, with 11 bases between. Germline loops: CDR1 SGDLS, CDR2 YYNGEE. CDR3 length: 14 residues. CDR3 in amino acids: CASSVDLGAYGYTF. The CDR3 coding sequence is TGTGCCAGCAGCGTAGATTTGGGCGCTTATGGCTACACCTTC. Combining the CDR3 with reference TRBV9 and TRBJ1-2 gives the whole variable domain DSGVTQTPKHLITATGQRVTLRCSPRSGDLSVYWYQQSLDQGLQFLIQYYNGEERAKGNILERFSAQQFPDLHSELNLSSLELGDSALYFCASSVDLGAYGYTFGSGTRLTVV.

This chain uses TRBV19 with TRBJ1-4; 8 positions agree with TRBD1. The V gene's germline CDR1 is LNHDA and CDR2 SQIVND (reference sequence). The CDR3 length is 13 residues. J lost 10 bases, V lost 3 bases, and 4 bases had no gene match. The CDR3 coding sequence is TGTGCCAGTAGTATCCAGGGGGCAGGAAAACTGTTTTTT. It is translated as CASSIQGAGKLFF.

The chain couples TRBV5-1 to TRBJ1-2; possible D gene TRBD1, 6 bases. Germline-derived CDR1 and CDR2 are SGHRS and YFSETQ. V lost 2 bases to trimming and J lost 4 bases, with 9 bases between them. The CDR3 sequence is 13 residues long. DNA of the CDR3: TGCGCCAGCAGCTTTACAGGGACCTATGGCTACACCTTC. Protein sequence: CASSFTGTYGYTF.

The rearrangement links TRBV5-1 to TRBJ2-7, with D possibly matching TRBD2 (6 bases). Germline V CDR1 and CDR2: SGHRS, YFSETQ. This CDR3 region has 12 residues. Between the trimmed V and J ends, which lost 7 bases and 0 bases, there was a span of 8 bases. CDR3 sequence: CASSGDSYEQYF. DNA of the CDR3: TGCGCCAGCTCGGGGGACTCCTACGAGCAGTACTTC.

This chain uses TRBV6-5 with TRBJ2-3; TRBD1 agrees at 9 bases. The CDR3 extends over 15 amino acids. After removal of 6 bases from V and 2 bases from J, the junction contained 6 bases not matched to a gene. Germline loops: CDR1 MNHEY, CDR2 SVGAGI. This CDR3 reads CASRTGTGNTDTQYF. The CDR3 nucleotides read TGTGCCAGCAGAACCGGGACAGGGAACACAGATACGCAGTATTTT.

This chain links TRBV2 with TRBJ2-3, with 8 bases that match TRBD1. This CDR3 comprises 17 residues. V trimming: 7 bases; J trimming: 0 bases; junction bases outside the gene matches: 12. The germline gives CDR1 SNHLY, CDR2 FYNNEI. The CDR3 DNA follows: TGTGCCAGCACCAGCCTACGGACAGGGTTGAGCACAGATACGCAGTATTTT. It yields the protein CASTSLRTGLSTDTQYF.